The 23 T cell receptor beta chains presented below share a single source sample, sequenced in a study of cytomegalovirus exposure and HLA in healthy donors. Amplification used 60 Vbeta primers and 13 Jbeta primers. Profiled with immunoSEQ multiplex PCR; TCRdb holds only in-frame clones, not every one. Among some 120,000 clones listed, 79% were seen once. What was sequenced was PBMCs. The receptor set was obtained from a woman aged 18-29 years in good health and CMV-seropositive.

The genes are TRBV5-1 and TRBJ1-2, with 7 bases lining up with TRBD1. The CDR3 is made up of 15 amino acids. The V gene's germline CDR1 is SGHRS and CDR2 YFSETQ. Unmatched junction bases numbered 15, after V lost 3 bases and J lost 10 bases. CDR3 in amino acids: CASSSLPGQSMDYTF. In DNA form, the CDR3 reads TGCGCCAGCAGCTCATTACCGGGACAGTCGATGGACTACACCTTC. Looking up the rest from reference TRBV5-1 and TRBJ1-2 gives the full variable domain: KAGVTQTPRYLIKTRGQQVTLSCSPISGHRSVSWYQQTPGQGLQFLFEYFSETQRNKGNFPGRFSGRQFSNSRSEMNVSTLELGDSALYLCASSSLPGQSMDYTFGSGTRLTVV.

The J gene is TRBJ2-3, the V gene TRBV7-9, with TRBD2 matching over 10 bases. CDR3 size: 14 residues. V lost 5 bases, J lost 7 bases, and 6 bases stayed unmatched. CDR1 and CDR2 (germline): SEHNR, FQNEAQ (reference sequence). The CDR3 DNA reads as TGTGCCAGCAGCATACTAGCGGGGCGGAATACGCAGTATTTT. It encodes CASSILAGRNTQYF.

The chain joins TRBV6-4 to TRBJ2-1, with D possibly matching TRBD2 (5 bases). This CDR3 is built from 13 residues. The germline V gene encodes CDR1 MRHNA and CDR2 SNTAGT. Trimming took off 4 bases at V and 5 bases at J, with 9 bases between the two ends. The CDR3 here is CASSVSSNNEQFF. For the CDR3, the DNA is TGTGCCAGCAGTGTTTCTAGCAACAATGAGCAGTTCTTC.

The DNA of the CDR3 is TGTGCCTGGAATTCAGGGAATTACGAGCAGTACTTC. Its protein is CAWNSGNYEQYF. The chain employs TRBV30 and TRBJ2-5, with a tentative D call TRBD1 (5 bases). Judging by the DNA end, TRBJ2-7 fits better; the J call may be wrong. Germline values: CDR1 GTSNPN, CDR2 SVGIG (reference sequence). CDR3 length equals 12 residues.

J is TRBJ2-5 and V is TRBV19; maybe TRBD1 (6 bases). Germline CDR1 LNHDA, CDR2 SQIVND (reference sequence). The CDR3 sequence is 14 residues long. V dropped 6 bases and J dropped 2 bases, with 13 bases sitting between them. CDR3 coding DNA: TGTGCCAGTAGGGCCGACGACAGGCAAGAGACCCAGTACTTC. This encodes CASRADDRQETQYF.

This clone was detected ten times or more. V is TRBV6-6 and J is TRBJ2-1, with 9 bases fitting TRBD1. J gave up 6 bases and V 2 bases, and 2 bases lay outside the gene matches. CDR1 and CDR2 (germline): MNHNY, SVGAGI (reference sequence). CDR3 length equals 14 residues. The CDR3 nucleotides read TGTGCCAGCAGTTACCGGGACAGGGTCAATGAGCAGTTCTTC. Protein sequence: CASSYRDRVNEQFF.

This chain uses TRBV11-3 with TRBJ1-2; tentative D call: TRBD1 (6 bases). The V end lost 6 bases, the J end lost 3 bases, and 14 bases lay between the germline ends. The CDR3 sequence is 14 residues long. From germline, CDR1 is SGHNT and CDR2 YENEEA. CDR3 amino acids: CASRSSTGDYGYTF. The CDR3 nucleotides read TGTGCCAGCAGGTCATCGACAGGAGACTATGGCTACACCTTC.

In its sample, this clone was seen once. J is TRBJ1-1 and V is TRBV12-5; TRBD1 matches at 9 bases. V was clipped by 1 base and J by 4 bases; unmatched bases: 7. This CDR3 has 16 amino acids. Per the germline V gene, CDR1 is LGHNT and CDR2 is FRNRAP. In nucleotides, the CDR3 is TGTGCTAGTGGTTTGGCGACAGGGGGGAGCGGCACTGAAGCTTTCTTT. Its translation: CASGLATGGSGTEAFF.

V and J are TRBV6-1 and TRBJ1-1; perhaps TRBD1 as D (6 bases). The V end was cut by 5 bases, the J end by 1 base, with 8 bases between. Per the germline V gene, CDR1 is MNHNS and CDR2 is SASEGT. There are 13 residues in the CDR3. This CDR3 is CASSQGRNTEAFF. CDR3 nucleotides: TGTGCCAGCAGTCAGGGGAGGAACACTGAAGCTTTCTTT.

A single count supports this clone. The CDR3 DNA sequence: TGTGCCAGTAGTATAGGGCCAGGGTTTGGCCAGCCCCAGCATTTT. This gives the protein CASSIGPGFGQPQHF. This rearrangement joins TRBV19 to TRBJ1-5; possibly TRBD1 for D (5 bases). The germline V gene encodes CDR1 LNHDA and CDR2 SQIVND (reference sequence). There are 15 residues in the CDR3. Trimming removed 1 base at V and 7 bases at J, with 14 bases between. The whole variable domain, filled in from reference TRBV19 and TRBJ1-5, reads DGGITQSPKYLFRKEGQNVTLSCEQNLNHDAMYWYRQDPGQGLRLIYYSQIVNDFQKGDIAEGYSVSREKKESFPLTVTSAQKNPTAFYLCASSIGPGFGQPQHFGDGTRLSIL.

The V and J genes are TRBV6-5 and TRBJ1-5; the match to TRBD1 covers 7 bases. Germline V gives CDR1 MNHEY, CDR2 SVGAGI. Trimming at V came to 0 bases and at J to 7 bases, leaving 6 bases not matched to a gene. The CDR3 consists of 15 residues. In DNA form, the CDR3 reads TGTGCCAGCAGTTACTCCGGGACAGATGGACAGCCCCAGCATTTT. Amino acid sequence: CASSYSGTDGQPQHF.

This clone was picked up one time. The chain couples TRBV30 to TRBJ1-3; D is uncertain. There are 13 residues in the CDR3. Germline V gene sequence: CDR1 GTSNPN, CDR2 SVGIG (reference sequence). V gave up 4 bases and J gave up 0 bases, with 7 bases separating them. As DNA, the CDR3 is TGTGCCTGGACAGTGCTCTCTGGAAACACCATATATTTT. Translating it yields CAWTVLSGNTIYF.

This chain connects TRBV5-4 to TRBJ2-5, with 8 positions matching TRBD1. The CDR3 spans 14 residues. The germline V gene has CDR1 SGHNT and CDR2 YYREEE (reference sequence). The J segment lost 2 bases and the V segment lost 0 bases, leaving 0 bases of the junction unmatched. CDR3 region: CASSLDRGQETQYF. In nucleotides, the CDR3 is TGTGCCAGCAGCTTGGACAGGGGGCAAGAGACCCAGTACTTC. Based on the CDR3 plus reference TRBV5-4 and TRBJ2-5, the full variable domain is ETGVTQSPTHLIKTRGQQVTLRCSSQSGHNTVSWYQQALGQGPQFIFQYYREEENGRGNFPPRFSGLQFPNYSSELNVNALELDDSALYLCASSLDRGQETQYFGPGTRLLVL.

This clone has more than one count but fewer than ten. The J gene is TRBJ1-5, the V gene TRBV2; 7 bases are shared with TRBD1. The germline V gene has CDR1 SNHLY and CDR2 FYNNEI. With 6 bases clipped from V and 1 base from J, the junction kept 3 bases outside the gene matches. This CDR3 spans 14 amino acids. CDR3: CASRDRSSNQPQHF. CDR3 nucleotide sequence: TGTGCCAGCAGGGACAGGTCGAGCAATCAGCCCCAGCATTTT. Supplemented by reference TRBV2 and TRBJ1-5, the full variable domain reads EPEVTQTPSHQVTQMGQEVILRCVPISNHLYFYWYRQILGQKVEFLVSFYNNEISEKSEIFDDQFSVERPDGSNFTLKIRSTKLEDSAMYFCASRDRSSNQPQHFGDGTRLSIL.

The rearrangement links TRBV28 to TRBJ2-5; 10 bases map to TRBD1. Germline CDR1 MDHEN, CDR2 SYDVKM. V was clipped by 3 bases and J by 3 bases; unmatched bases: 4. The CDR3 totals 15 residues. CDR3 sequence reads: CASSFSGTGEETQYF. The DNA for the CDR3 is TGTGCCAGCAGTTTCTCCGGGACAGGGGAAGAGACCCAGTACTTC.

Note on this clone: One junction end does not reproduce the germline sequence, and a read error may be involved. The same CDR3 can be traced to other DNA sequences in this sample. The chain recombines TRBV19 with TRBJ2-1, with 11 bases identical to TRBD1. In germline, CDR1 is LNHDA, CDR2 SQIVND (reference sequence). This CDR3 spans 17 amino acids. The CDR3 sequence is CATNKFFGTGGYNEQFF. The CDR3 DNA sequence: TGTGCCACCAACAAGTTTTTTGGGACAGGGGGATACAATGAACAGTTCTTC.

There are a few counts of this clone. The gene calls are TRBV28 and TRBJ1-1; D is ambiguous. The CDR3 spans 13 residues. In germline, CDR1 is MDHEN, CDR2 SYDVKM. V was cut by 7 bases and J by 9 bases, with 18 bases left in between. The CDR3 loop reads CASTQVQYSQAFF. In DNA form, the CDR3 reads TGTGCCAGCACTCAAGTTCAGTACAGCCAAGCTTTCTTT.

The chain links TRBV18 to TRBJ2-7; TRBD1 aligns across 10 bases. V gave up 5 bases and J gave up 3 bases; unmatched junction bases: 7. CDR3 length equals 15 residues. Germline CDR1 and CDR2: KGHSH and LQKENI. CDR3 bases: TGTGCCAGCTCAGAAACCGGGACAGGGGTCTACGAGCAGTACTTC. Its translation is CASSETGTGVYEQYF.

The CDR3 DNA reads TGTGCCAGCGACTGGACAGGCTCGGCCAACGTCCTGACTTTC. It codes for CASDWTGSANVLTF. The chain recombines TRBV6-1 with TRBJ2-6; 7 bases match TRBD1. Germline V gene data show CDR1 as MNHNS and CDR2 as SASEGT. CDR3 length equals 14 residues. Germline trimming cut 8 bases from V and 6 bases from J; bases unmatched to any gene: 7.

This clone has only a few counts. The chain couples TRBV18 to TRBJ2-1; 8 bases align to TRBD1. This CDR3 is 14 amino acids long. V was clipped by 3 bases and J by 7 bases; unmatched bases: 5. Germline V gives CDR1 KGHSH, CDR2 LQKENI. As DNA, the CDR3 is TGTGCCAGCTCACCCGGGACAGGACAGAATGAGCAGTTCTTC. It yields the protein CASSPGTGQNEQFF.

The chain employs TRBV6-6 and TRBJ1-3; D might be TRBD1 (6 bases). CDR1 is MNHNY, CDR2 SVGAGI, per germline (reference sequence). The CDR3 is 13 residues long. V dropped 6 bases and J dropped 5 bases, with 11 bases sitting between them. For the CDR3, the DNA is TGTGCCAGCAGACGACAGGAACGAAACACCATATATTTT. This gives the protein CASRRQERNTIYF.

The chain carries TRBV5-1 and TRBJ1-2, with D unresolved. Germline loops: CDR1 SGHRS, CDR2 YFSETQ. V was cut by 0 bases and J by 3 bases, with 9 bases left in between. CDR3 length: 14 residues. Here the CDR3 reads CASSLDSLDYGYTF. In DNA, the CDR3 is TGCGCCAGCAGCTTGGACAGTCTCGACTATGGCTACACCTTC.

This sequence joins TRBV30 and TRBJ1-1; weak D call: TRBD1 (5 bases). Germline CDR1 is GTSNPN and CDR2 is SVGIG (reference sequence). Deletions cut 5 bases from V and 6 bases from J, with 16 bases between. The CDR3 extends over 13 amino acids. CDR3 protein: CAWLTGGISEAFF. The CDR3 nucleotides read TGTGCCTGGTTGACCGGGGGGATATCTGAAGCTTTCTTT.